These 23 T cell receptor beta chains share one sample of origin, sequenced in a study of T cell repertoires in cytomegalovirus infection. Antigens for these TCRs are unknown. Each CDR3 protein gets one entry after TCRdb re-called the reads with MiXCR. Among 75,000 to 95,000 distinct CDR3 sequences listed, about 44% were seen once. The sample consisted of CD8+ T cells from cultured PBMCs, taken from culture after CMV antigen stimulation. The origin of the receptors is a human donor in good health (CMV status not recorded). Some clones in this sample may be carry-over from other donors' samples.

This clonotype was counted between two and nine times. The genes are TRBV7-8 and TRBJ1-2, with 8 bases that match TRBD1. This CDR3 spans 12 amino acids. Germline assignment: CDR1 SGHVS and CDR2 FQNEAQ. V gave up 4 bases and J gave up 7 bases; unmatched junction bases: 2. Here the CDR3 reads CASSSGQGGYTF. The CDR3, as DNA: TGTGCCAGCAGCTCCGGACAGGGTGGCTACACCTTC.

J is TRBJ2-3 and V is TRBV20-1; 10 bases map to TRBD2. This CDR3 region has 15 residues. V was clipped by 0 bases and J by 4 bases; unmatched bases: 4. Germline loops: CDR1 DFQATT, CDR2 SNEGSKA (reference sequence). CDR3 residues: CSARESGRAADTQYF. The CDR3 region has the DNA TGCAGTGCTAGAGAGAGCGGGAGGGCCGCAGATACGCAGTATTTT.

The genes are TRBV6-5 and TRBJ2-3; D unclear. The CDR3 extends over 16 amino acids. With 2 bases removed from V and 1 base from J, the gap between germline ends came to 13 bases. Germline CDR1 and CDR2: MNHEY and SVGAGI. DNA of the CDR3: TGTGCCAGCAGTTACCTGAGAACCGATCGCACAGATACGCAGTATTTT. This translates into CASSYLRTDRTDTQYF.

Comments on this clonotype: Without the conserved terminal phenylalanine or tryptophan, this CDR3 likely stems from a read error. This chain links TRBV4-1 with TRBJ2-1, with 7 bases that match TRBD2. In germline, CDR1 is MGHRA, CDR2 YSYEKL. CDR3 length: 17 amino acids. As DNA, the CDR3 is TGTGCCAGCAGCCAAGTAATCAGCGGGGTGTCCTACAATGAGCAGTTCTTA. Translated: CASSQVISGVSYNEQFL.

For the CDR3, the DNA is TGTGCCAGCAGTCCACCGGGTCTAGCGGGAGCCGAGGAGCAGTACTTC. Protein: CASSPPGLAGAEEQYF. This rearrangement joins TRBV27 to TRBJ2-7; 10 nucleotides match TRBD2. The CDR3 spans 16 residues. V lost 5 bases and J lost 7; bases outside the gene matches: 14. The germline V gene encodes CDR1 MNHEY and CDR2 SMNVEV (reference sequence).

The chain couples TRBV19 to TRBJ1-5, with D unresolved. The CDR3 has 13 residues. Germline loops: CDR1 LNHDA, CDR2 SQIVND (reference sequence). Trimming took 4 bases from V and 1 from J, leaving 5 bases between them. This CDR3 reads CASSTNSNQPQHF. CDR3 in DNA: TGTGCCAGTAGTACCAACAGCAATCAGCCCCAGCATTTT.

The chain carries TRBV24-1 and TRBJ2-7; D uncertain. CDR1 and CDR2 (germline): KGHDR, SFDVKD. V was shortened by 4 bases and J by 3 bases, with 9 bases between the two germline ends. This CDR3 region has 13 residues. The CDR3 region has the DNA TGTGCCACCAGTGAATCAGGCAGCTACGAGCAGTACTTC. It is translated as CATSESGSYEQYF.

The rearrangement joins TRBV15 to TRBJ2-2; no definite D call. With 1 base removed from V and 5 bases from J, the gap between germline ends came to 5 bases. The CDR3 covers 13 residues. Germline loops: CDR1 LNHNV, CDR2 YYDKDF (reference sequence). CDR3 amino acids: CATSRVGTGELFF. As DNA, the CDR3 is TGTGCCACCAGCAGAGTGGGTACCGGGGAGCTGTTTTTT.

CDR3 sequence (DNA): TGTGCCTGGACAACAGGAAACAATGAGCAGTTCTTC. It is translated as CAWTTGNNEQFF. The chain recombines TRBV30 with TRBJ2-1; tentative D call: TRBD1 (5 bases). V was clipped by 4 bases and J by 5 bases, with 9 bases between them. This CDR3 comprises 12 residues. The germline CDR1 and CDR2 sequences are GTSNPN and SVGIG (reference sequence).

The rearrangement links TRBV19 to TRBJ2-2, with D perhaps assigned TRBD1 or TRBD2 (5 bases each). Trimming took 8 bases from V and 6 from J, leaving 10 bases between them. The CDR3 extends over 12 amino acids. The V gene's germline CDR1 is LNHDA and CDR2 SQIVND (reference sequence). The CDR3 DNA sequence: TGTGCCAGTGGAGTGGGGGCCGGGGAGCTGTTTTTT. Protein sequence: CASGVGAGELFF.

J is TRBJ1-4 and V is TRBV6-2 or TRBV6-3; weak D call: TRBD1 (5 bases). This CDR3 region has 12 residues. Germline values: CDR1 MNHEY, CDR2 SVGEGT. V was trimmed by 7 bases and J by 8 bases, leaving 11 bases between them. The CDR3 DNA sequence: TGTGCCAGCAAGGAAGCAGGGGAAAAACTGTTTTTT. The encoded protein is CASKEAGEKLFF.

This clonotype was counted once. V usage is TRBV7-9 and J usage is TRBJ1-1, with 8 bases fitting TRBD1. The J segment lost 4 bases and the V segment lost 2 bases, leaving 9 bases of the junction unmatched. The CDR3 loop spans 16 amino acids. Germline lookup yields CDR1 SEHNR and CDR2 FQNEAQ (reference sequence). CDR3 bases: TGTGCCAGCAGCTTAAAAGTAGGACAGGGATCCACTGAAGCTTTCTTT. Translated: CASSLKVGQGSTEAFF.

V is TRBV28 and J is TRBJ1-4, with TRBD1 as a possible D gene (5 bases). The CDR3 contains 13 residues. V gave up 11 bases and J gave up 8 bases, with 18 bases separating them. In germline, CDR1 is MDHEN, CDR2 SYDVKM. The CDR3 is CAGRQIGGEKLFF. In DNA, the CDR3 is TGTGCCGGACGACAGATCGGAGGGGAAAAACTGTTTTTT.

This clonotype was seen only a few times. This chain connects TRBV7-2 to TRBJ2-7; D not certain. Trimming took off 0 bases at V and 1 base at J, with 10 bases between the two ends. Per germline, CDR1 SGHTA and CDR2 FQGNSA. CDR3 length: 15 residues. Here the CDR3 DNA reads TGTGCCAGCAGCTTAGCAGGGTCACCTTCCTACGAGCAGTACTTC. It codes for CASSLAGSPSYEQYF.

The CDR3: CASSQFKDANTEAFF. Here the CDR3 DNA reads TGTGCCAGCAGCCAATTTAAGGATGCGAACACTGAAGCTTTCTTT. The rearrangement uses TRBV14 and TRBJ1-1; no reliable D call. From germline, CDR1 is SGHDN and CDR2 FVKESK. CDR3 length: 15 amino acids. V was shortened by 2 bases and J by 1 base, with 11 bases between the two germline ends.

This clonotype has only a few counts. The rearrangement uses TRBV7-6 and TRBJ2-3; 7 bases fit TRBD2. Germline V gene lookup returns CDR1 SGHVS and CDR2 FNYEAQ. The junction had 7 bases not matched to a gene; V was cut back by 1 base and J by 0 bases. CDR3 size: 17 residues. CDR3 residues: CASSLVTLAASTDTQYF. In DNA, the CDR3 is TGTGCCAGCAGCTTAGTTACTCTAGCGGCTAGCACAGATACGCAGTATTTT.

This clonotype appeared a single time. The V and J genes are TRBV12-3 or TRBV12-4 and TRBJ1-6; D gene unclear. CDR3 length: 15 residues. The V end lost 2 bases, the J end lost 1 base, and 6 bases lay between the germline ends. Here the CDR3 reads CASSLRPSYNSPLHF. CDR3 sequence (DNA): TGTGCCAGCAGTTTACGGCCGTCCTATAATTCACCCCTCCACTTT.

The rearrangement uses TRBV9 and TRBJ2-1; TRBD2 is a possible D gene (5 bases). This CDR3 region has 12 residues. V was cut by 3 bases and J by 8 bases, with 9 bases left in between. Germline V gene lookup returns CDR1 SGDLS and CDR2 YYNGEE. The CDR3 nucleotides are TGTGCCAGCAGCGATCGGAGGTATGAGCAGTTCTTC. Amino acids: CASSDRRYEQFF.

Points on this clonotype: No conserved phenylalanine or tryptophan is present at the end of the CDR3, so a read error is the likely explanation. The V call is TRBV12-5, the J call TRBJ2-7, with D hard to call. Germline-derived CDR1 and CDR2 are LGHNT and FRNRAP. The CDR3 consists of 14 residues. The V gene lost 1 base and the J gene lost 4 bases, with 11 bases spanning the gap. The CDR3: CASGLGGPMYEQYL. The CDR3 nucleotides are TGTGCTAGTGGTTTGGGAGGACCGATGTACGAGCAGTACTTA.

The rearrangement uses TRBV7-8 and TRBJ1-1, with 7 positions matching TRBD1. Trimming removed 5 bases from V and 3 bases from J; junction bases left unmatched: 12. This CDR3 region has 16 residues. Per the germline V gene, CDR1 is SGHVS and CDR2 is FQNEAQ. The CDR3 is CASSLSGQSRDTEAFF. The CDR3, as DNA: TGTGCCAGCAGCCTCTCGGGACAGAGCAGGGACACTGAAGCTTTCTTT. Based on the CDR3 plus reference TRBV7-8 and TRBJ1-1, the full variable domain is GAGVSQSPRYKVAKRGQDVALRCDPISGHVSLFWYQQALGQGPEFLTYFQNEAQLDKSGLPSDRFFAERPEGSVSTLKIQRTQQEDSAVYLCASSLSGQSRDTEAFFGQGTRLTVV.

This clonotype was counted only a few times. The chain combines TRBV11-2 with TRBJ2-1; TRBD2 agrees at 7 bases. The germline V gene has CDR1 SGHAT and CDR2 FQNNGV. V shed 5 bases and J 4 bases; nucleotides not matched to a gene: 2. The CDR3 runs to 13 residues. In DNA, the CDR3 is TGTGCCAGCAGCCAGGGACTATACAATGAGCAGTTCTTC. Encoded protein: CASSQGLYNEQFF.

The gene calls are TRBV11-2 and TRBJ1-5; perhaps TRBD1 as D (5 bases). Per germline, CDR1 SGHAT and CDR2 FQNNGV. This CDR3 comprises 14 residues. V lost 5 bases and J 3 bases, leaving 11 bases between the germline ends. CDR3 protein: CASSPLGANQPQHF. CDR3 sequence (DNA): TGTGCCAGCAGCCCCCTCGGGGCCAATCAGCCCCAGCATTTT.

The DNA for the CDR3 is TGTGCCAGCAGCTCGGGACAGGGCGCGCCCCAGCATTTT. It translates to CASSSGQGAPQHF. The chain is built from TRBV28 and TRBJ1-5, with 9 nucleotides matching TRBD1. The CDR3 covers 13 residues. CDR1 and CDR2 (germline): MDHEN, SYDVKM. The V gene end was trimmed by 6 bases and the J gene end by 9 bases; junction bases not matched to a gene: 6.